This T cell receptor beta chain came from a study of graft-versus-host responses after intestinal transplantation. For the study at large: Recipients received multivisceral, liver-intestinal, or isolated intestinal transplants. Anti-thymocyte globulin served as induction for all recipients, who then took tacrolimus and steroids for about three years.

Libraries were prepared by immunoSEQ multiplex PCR; TCRdb keeps only in-frame clonotypes and omits some of them. The data hold about 130,000 clones, with about 93% observed a single time. Concerning this clone itself: The antigen remains undetermined.

CDR1 and CDR2 from the germline V gene are SGHRS and YFSETQ. This CDR3 spans 19 amino acids. The ends lost 0 bases at V and 0 bases at J; junction bases unmatched: 5. Study findings and constraints: GvH clone levels peaked in circulation, and this peak was associated with early post-transplant HvG declines. High graft-versus-host to host-versus-graft clonal ratios were seen in allografts of patients with graft-donor T cell macrochimerism.

Sequenced material: unstimulated CD4+ T cells sorted from spleen or lymph node cells, taken before intestinal transplant. The source of this sequence is a human donor who received an intestinal transplant. The chain is built from TRBV5-1 and TRBJ2-1; 14 bases agree with TRBD2. The CDR3 coding sequence is TGCGCCAGCAGCTTGGTGGGACTAGCGGGAGAGAGCTCCTACAATGAGCAGTTCTTC. It codes for CASSLVGLAGESSYNEQFF.